A selection of T cell receptor beta chains follows, all from one sample in a study of T cell repertoires in cytomegalovirus infection. Their target antigens are unknown. TCRdb itself ran the reads through MiXCR, one entry per CDR3 protein. This sample has around 900,000 distinct CDR3 sequences, with around a third found just once. Sequences were derived from cultured CD8+ T cells from PBMCs, sampled from culture after CMV antigen stimulation. The receptors were gathered from a human donor in good health (CMV status not recorded). Some clones in this sample may be carry-over from other donors' samples. The CDR3 runs from the conserved cysteine through the conserved F or W. Each record gives: V gene, CDR3 protein.

TRBV2,CASTFDRGGNTGELFF
TRBV9,CASSKEGREKLFF
TRBV7-8,CASSSPTSAGGPGANVLTF
TRBV5-1,CASSFRQGKDGYTF
TRBV9,CASSHRGGVDNEQFF
TRBV7-6,CASSATRSTEAFF
TRBV7-8,CASSLNLPLWGRDGPEAFF
TRBV19,CASSPGGLQEYFESEKLFF
TRBV7-2,CASSPTGGWNIQYF
TRBV2,CASSGWTGGNQPQHF
TRBV2,CASSGRVNYGYTF
TRBV5-5,CASSLAQAGARETQYF
TRBV2,CASSTLGGENDSYNEQFF
TRBV2,CASSETGVNQPQHF
TRBV7-6,CASSLAVGSSTDTQYF
TRBV7-9,CASSFTREAVFWGSRIEAFF
TRBV14,CASSQALGGYEQYF
TRBV12-3/TRBV12-4,CASSSSSPGYTF
TRBV6-5,CASSYSPSESGTF
TRBV9,CASSRDSYYNEQFF
TRBV6-2/TRBV6-3,CASSISSNEQFF
TRBV28,CASSARTYNEQFF
TRBV5-5,CASRLGTTMNTEAFF
TRBV7-2,CASSFAGGHNEQFF
TRBV2,CAGLGGPYNEQFF
TRBV27,CAGRPGTGDSPLHF
TRBV20-1,CSAGTSGGEDTQYF
TRBV24-1,CATSDTGRAQPQHF
TRBV6-2/TRBV6-3,CASSYLLAGGPQTDTQYF
TRBV6-8,CASSYSSSGGLIRTDTQYF
TRBV7-2,CASSLEASSTDTQYF
TRBV15,CATSRDLGLGNTIYF
TRBV20-1,CSARDRQEEFF
TRBV7-4,CASSRRDEAFF
TRBV6-1,CASSLRRGDEQFF
TRBV9,CASSAAGYSRDTQYF
TRBV2,CASRSEGHGILRQHGYTF
TRBV20-1,CSAREAGTNTEAFF
TRBV4-1,CASSQEGSAETQYF
TRBV28,CASSLDASDQPQHF
TRBV7-2,CSSSLDATGVYGYTF
TRBV27,CATILGDTQYF
TRBV6-2/TRBV6-3,CASSYSGSRYGYTF
TRBV12-5,CASGFSKTQGAANYGYTF
TRBV7-2,CASSLDIMGTTSYEQYF
TRBV4-2,CASSLETGAISYEQYF
TRBV7-6,CASSPTPDEQYF
TRBV12-5,CASGLGGQAFF